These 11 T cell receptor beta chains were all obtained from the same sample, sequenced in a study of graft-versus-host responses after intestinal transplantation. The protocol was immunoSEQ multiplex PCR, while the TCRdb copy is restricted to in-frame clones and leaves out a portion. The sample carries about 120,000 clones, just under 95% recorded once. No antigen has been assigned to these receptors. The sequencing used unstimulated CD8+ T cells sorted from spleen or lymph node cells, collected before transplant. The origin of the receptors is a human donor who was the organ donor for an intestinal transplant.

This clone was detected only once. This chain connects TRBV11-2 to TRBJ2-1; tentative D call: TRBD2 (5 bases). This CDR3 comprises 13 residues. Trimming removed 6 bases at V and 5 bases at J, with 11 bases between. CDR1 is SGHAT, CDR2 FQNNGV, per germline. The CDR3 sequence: CASRGGPNNEQFF. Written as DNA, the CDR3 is TGTGCCAGCAGAGGAGGACCCAACAATGAGCAGTTCTTC. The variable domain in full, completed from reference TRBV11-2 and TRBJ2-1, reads EAGVAQSPRYKIIEKRQSVAFWCNPISGHATLYWYQQILGQGPKLLIQFQNNGVVDDSQLPKDRFSAERLKGVDSTLKIQPAKLEDSAVYLCASRGGPNNEQFFGPGTRLTVL.

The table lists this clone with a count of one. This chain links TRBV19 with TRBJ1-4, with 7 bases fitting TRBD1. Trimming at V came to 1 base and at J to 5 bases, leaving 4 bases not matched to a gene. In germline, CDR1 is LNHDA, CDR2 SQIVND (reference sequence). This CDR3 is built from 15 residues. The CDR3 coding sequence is TGTGCCAGTAGTATAGCCGACAGGGCCAATGAAAAACTGTTTTTT. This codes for CASSIADRANEKLFF.

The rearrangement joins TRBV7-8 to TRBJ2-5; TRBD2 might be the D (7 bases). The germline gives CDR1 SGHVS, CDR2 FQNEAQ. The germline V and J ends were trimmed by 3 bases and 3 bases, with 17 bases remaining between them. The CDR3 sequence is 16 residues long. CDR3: CASSFRSTGREETQYF. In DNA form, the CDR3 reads TGTGCCAGCAGCTTTCGGTCAACAGGGAGGGAAGAGACCCAGTACTTC.

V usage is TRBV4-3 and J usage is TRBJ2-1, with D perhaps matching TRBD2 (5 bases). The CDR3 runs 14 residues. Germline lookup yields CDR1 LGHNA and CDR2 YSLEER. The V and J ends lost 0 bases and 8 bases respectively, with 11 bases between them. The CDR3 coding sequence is TGCGCCAGCAGCCAAGATAACGGAGGCTATGAGCAGTTCTTC. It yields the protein CASSQDNGGYEQFF.

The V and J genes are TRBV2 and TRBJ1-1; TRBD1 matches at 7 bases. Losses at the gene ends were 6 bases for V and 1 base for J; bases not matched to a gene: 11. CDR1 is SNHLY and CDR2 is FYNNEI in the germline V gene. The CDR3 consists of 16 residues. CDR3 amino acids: CASRQGIISGNTEAFF. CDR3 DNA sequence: TGTGCCAGCAGACAGGGGATTATTTCCGGGAACACTGAAGCTTTCTTT. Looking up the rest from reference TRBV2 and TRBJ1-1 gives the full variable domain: EPEVTQTPSHQVTQMGQEVILRCVPISNHLYFYWYRQILGQKVEFLVSFYNNEISEKSEIFDDQFSVERPDGSNFTLKIRSTKLEDSAMYFCASRQGIISGNTEAFFGQGTRLTVV.

DNA of the CDR3: TGTGCCAGCAGTTTTTCCCTCCACGAGCAGTACTTC. Its translation: CASSFSLHEQYF. The chain uses TRBV28 and TRBJ2-7; no clear D. Germline lookup yields CDR1 MDHEN and CDR2 SYDVKM. The germline V and J ends were trimmed by 3 bases and 5 bases, with 8 bases remaining between them. The CDR3 contains 12 residues.

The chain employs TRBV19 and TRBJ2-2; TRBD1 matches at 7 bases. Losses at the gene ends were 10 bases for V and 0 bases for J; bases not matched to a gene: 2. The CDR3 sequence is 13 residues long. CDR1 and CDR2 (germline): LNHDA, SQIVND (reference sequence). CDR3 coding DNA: TGTGCCACTCAGGGGGCGAACACCGGGGAGCTGTTTTTT. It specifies CATQGANTGELFF.

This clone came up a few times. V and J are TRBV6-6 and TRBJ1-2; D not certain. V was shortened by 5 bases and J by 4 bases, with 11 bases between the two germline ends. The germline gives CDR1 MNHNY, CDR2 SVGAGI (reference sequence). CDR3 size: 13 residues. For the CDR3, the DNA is TGTGCCAGCAGTCCCCCGAGCCCCTATGGCTACACCTTC. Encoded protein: CASSPPSPYGYTF.

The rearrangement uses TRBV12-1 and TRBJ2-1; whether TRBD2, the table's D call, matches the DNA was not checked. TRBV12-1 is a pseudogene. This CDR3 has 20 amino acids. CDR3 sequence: CASSFRLAGGPDPRLNEQFF. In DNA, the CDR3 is TGTGCCAGCAGCTTCAGACTAGCGGGAGGACCCGATCCTAGGTTGAATGAGCAGTTCTTC.

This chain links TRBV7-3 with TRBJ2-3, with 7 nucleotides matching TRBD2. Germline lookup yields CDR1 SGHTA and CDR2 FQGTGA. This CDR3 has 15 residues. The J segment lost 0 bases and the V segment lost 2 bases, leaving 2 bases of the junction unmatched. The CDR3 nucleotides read TGTGCCAGCAGCTTAGGTAGCGGGAGCACAGATACGCAGTATTTT. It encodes CASSLGSGSTDTQYF.

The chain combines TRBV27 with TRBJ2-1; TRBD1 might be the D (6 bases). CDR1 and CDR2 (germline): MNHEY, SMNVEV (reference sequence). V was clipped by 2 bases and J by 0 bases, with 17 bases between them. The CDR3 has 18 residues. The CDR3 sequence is CASSLTYLGGSSYNEQFF. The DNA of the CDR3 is TGTGCCAGCAGTTTAACCTATCTAGGGGGTAGCTCCTACAATGAGCAGTTCTTC.